Sequencing of this T cell receptor beta chain was carried out in a study of OX40 agonist ivuxolimab in advanced cancers. The wider study: Prior therapy, whether anti-PD-1, anti-PD-L1 or anti-CTLA-4, was allowed, and 35% to 40% had some.

The CDR3 consists of 15 residues. Losses at the gene ends were 2 bases for V and 5 bases for J; bases not matched to a gene: 7. Germline V CDR1 and CDR2: SGHVS, FNYEAQ. The protocol was immunoSEQ multiplex PCR, while the TCRdb copy is restricted to in-frame clones and leaves out a portion. The profile shows fewer than 70,000 clones, about 89% of them singletons. The chain recombines TRBV7-6 with TRBJ2-7; 9 nucleotides align to TRBD1. Sample: CD4+ or CD8+ T cells sorted from blood, taken in a trial of the OX40 agonist ivuxolimab. This receptor was obtained from an adult with an advanced solid tumor such as melanoma, head and neck, liver or kidney cancer. The CDR3 region has the DNA TGTGCCAGCAGCTTATCCTTGGGACAGGGCCACGAGCAGTACTTC. Its protein is CASSLSLGQGHEQYF.